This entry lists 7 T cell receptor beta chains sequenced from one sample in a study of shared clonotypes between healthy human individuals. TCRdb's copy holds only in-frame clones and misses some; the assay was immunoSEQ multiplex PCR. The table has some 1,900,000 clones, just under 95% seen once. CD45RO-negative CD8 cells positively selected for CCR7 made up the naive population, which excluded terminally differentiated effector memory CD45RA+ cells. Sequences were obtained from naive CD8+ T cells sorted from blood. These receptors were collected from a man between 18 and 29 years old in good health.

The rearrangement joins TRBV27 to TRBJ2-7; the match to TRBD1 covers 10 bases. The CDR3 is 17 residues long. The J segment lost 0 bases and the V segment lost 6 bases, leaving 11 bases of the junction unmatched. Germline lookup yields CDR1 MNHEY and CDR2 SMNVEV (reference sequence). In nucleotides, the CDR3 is TGTGCCAGCAGCACCTCCCTTGGGGACAGGGGCTCCTACGAGCAGTACTTC. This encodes CASSTSLGDRGSYEQYF.

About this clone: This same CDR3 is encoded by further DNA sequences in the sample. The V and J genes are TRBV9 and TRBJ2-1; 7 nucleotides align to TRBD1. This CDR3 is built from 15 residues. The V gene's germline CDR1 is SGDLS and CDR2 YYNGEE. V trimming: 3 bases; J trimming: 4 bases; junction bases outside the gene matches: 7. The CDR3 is CASSASGTAYNEQFF. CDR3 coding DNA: TGTGCCAGCAGCGCCTCCGGGACAGCTTACAATGAGCAGTTCTTC.

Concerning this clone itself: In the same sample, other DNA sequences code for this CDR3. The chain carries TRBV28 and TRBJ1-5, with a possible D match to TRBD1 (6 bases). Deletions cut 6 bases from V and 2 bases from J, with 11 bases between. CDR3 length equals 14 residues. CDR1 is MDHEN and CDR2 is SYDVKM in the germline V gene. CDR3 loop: CASSLRGGNQPQHF. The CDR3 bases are TGTGCCAGCAGCCTAAGGGGGGGCAATCAGCCCCAGCATTTT.

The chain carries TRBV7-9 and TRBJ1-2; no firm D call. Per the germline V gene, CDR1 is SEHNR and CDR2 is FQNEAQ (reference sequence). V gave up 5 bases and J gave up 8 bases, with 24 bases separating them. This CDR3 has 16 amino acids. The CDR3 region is CASSPPPAILVGGYTF. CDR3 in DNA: TGTGCCAGCAGCCCCCCCCCGGCTATTTTGGTGGGGGGCTACACCTTC.

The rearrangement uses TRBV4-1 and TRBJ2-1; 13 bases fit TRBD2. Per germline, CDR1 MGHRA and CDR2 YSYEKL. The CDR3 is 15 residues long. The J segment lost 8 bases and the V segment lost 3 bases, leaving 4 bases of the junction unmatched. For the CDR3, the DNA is TGCGCCAGCAGCCAGGGGACTAGCGGGAACGATGAGCAGTTCTTC. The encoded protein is CASSQGTSGNDEQFF.

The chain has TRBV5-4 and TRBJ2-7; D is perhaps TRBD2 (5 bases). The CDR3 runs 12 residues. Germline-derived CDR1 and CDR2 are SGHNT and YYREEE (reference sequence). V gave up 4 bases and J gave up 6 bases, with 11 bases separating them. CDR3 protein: CASSGSRPEQYF. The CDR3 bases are TGTGCCAGCAGCGGGAGTAGGCCCGAGCAGTACTTC.

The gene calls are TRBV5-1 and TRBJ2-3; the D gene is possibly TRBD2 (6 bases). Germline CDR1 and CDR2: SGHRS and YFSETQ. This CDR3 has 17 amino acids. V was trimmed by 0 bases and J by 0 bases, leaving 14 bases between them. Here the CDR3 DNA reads TGCGCCAGCAGCTTGGCCCCGACGGGGAGGAGCACAGATACGCAGTATTTT. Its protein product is CASSLAPTGRSTDTQYF.